This entry concerns a single T cell receptor (beta chain). Its antigen is not known. The PCR ran on 60 Vbeta and 13 Jbeta primers. Clones were sequenced by immunoSEQ multiplex PCR, and TCRdb holds only the in-frame ones, with some missing. The data contain some 89,000 clones, about 78% of them singletons. Germline CDR1 is SGHNT and CDR2 is YYREEE (reference sequence). V lost 5 bases, J lost 6 bases, and 11 bases lay in between. CDR3 size: 13 residues. The data are from a study of cytomegalovirus exposure and HLA in healthy donors. Findings and limits, study-wide: Presence/absence analysis assumed near-uniform sequencing depth across donors. The study recorded 150 to 200 TCR beta chains that were cytomegalovirus-associated.

Sequencing was done on a sample of PBMCs. The gene calls are TRBV5-4 and TRBJ2-2, with D possibly being TRBD1 (6 bases). This TCR was sampled from a woman in her thirties or forties in good health and CMV-seropositive. As DNA, the CDR3 is TGTGCCAGCAGGCAAAGGGGGTCCGGGGAGCTGTTTTTT. Protein sequence: CASRQRGSGELFF.